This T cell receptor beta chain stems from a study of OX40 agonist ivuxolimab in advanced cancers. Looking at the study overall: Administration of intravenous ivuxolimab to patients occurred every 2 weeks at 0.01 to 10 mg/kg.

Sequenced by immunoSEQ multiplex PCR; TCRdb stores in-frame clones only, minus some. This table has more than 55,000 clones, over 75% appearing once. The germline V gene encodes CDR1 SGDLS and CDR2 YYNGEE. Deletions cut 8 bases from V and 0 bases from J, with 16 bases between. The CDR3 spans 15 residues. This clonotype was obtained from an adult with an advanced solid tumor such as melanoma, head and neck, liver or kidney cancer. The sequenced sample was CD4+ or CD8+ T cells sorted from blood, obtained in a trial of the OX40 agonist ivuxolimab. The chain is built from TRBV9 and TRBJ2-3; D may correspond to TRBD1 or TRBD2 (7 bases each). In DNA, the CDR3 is TGTGCCAGTCAACAGGGGAGGGGGAGCACAGATACGCAGTATTTT. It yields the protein CASQQGRGSTDTQYF.